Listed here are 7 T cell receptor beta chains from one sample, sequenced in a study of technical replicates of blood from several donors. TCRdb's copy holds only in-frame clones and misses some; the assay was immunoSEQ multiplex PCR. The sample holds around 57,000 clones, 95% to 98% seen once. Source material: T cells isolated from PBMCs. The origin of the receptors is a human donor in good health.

As DNA, the CDR3 is TGCGCCAGCAGTGCGACAGCCTCACAAGAGACCCAGTACTTC. As protein: CASSATASQETQYF. V is TRBV10-2 and J is TRBJ2-5, with D possibly being TRBD1 (5 bases). Trimming shortened V by 4 bases and J by 2 bases, and 11 bases separated the two germline ends. The germline CDR1 and CDR2 sequences are WSHSY and SAAADI. The CDR3 spans 14 residues.

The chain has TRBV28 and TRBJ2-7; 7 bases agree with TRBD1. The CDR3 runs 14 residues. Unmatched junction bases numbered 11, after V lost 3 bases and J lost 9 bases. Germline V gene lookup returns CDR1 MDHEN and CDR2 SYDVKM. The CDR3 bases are TGTGCCAGCAGTTTTGAAAGACAGGGTGTTTGGCAGTACTTC. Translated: CASSFERQGVWQYF.

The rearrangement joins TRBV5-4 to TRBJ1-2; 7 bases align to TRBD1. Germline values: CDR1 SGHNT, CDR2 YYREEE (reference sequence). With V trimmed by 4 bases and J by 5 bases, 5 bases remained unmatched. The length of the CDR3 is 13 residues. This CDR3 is CASSPGGRYGYTF. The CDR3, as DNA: TGTGCCAGCAGCCCAGGGGGGAGGTATGGCTACACCTTC.

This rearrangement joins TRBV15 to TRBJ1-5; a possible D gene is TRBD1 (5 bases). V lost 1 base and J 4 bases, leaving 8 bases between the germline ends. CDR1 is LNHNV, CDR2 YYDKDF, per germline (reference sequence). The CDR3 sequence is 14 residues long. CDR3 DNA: TGTGCCACCAGCAGAGGCAGGGTGAATCAGCCCCAGCATTTT. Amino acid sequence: CATSRGRVNQPQHF.

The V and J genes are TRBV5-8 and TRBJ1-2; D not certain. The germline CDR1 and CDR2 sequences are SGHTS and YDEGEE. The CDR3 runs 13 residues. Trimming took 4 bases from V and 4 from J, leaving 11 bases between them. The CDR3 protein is CASSPEGPYGYTF. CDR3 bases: TGTGCCAGCAGCCCAGAGGGCCCCTATGGCTACACCTTC.

The CDR3 sequence: CASNPDESTDTQYF. In nucleotides, the CDR3 is TGTGCCAGCAACCCAGACGAGTCCACAGATACGCAGTATTTT. The V gene is TRBV4-2, the J gene TRBJ2-3, with D unresolved. V shed 7 bases and J shed 2 bases, with 13 bases lying between them. Germline V gene data show CDR1 as LGHNA and CDR2 as YNFKEQ. There are 14 residues in the CDR3.

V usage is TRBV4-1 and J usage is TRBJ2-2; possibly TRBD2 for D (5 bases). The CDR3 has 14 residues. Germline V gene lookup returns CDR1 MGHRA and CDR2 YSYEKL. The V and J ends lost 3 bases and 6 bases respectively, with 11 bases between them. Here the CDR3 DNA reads TGCGCCAGCAGCCAGCCCCGGCGGGCCGGGGAGCTGTTTTTT. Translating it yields CASSQPRRAGELFF.